This T cell receptor beta chain was documented in a study of CD8+ T cells in alopecia areata listed by TCRdb under 2018. At the level of the whole study: The treated patients took part in an open-label pilot trial in which moderate-to-severe alopecia areata was treated with oral tofacitinib at 5 to 10 mg twice daily. To study T cell clonal expansion in alopecia areata, the researchers applied high-throughput TCRbeta sequencing to both the C3H/HeJ mouse model and human patients. Tofacitinib was given for 6 to 18 months, followed by 6 months of follow-up off drug to assess delayed response and recurrence. Scalp tissue and sorted CD4+ and CD8+ peripheral blood T cells from patchy and totalis/universalis alopecia areata patients and from healthy controls were covered by human TCRbeta sequencing. RNA was extracted with the PAXgene miRNA kit for fixed scalp, the miRNeasy kit for PBMCs, and the RNeasy kit for mouse skin. TCRbeta CDR3 regions were amplified by immunoSEQ multiplex PCR with 35 Vbeta forward and 13 Jbeta reverse primers. Tofacitinib-treated patients had biopsies at baseline and at 4 and 24 weeks of treatment, with a later scalp biopsy in several patients. Clonality in the scalp was compared among normal scalp (n=4), patchy alopecia areata scalp (n=8), and alopecia totalis/universalis scalp (n=8).

The time point label here, explained by the study, means: baseline before oral tofacitinib. From alopecia areata patients, peripheral blood was collected along with lesional scalp punch biopsies. After PBMCs were isolated by density centrifugation and stained for CD3, CD4 and CD8, a FACSAria was used to sort CD4+ and CD8+ T cells. This clone was seen only a few times. Its antigen remains undetermined. Nothing much larger sits one base from this clone, and base qualities are not available. V is pared back by 3 bases and J by 15 bases, with 15 bases lying between the germline termini. The CDR3, from cysteine to phenylalanine, totals 12 residues. Only the CDR3 part of the read is kept: 36 bases, read in frame from the first base. The germline V gene (reference sequence) gives CDR1 as GTSNPN and CDR2 as SVGIG. Broad study findings and their caveats: Compared with normal scalp, lesional scalp had higher clonality and more expanded CD8+ clones, particularly in alopecia totalis/universalis, a pattern that suggests antigenic drive. Scalp TCR repertoire analysis is complicated because resident alphabeta T cells in normal human skin are also sequenced, whereas mouse skin is dominated by gammadelta T cells. Shared TCR sequences between patients were less evident than in mice, which may be partly attributable to HLA diversity in the patient population.

To prepare the library, the immunoSEQ multiplex PCR assay was applied. RNA was extracted from all samples and reverse transcribed into cDNA as template for TCR sequencing. SuperScript III was used for first-strand cDNA synthesis, primed with a 2:1 mix of oligo-dT and random hexamers. A synthetic immune receptor repertoire was used to measure amplification bias, and any remaining bias was corrected computationally. As for the authors' bioinformatics: Raw reads were preprocessed to remove errors, and CDR3 was defined by IMGT conventions from the conserved cysteine to phenylalanine. To get clonality, Shannon entropy was normalized by log2 of the number of productive unique TCRs and the result was subtracted from 1. Whether scalp clones were CD4 or CD8 was inferred by matching scalp TCRbeta sequences against CD4 and CD8 repertoires sorted from blood. The source is immuneACCESS, and TCRdb retained only in-frame sequences with V and J called. Part of the clones is not carried over; for the studies checked, unresolved V genes explain less than half of this, and the remainder is unexplained. Clone size and the V and J calls come from that table; the DNA yielded D and trimming. The sample table records about 180,000 clones; roughly 63% of these occur just once. The ten largest make up 1.7% of the sample.

This material consisted of CD4+ T cells sorted from blood, taken at week 0. This TCR was sampled from a human donor with alopecia areata. This sequence uses TRBV30 and TRBJ1-6, with the D gene not clear enough to name. The CDR3 loop reads CAWSRPILHLHF. The bases are TGTGCCTGGAGCCGCCCTATTTTACACCTCCACTTT.